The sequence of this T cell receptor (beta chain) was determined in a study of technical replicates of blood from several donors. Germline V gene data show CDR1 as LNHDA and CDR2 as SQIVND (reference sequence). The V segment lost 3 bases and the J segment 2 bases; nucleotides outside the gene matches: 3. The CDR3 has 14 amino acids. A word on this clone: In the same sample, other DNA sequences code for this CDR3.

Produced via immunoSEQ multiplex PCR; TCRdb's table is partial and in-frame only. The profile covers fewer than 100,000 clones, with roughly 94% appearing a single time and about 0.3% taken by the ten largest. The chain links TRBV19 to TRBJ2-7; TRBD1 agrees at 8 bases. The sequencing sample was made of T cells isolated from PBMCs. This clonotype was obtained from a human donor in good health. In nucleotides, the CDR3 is TGTGCCAGTAGTATTACAGGGGGAACCTACGAGCAGTACTTC. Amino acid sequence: CASSITGGTYEQYF.